The 15 T cell receptor beta chains below come from one sample, sequenced in a study of blood T cells in healthy people across ages. A second PCR, run for about 7 to 11 cycles, used a sample-barcoded 5' primer plus a J-beta primer mix. In TCRdb, the 5' RACE reads were re-called with MiXCR into one record per CDR3 protein. The sample comprises 920,000 or so distinct CDR3 sequences, 45% of which are singletons, and about 19% rests with the top ten. Sequencing was done on a sample of blood. These receptors were obtained from a woman aged 60 to 75 in good health.

This clonotype has a handful of counts. V is TRBV7-8 and J is TRBJ1-1, with D unclear. V was pared by 1 base and J by 0 bases, with 9 bases between. There are 15 residues in the CDR3. CDR1 is SGHVS, CDR2 FQNEAQ, per germline. The chain's CDR3 is CASSLDQGVNTEAFF. CDR3 sequence (DNA): TGTGCCAGCAGCTTAGATCAAGGCGTGAACACTGAAGCTTTCTTT.

This clonotype was seen only a few times. The J gene is TRBJ1-2, the V gene TRBV12-3 or TRBV12-4; D may be TRBD1 (5 bases). The CDR3 runs 14 residues. The ends were cut back, 5 bases at V and 4 bases at J, with 14 bases in the middle. The CDR3 protein is CASSLVTGPYGYTF. The DNA of the CDR3 is TGTGCCAGCAGTCTGGTTACAGGACCCTATGGCTACACCTTC.

The chain has TRBV3-1 and TRBJ2-7, with TRBD1 matching over 7 bases. The V segment lost 4 bases and the J segment 1 base; nucleotides outside the gene matches: 4. Per germline, CDR1 LGHDT and CDR2 YNNKEL (reference sequence). CDR3 length: 14 amino acids. Written as DNA, the CDR3 is TGTGCCAGCAGCCTTTGGGACAGATCCTACGAGCAGTACTTC. It yields the protein CASSLWDRSYEQYF.

Only a few counts were recorded for this clonotype. The V gene is TRBV30, the J gene TRBJ2-1; TRBD2 matches at 8 bases. Germline-derived CDR1 and CDR2 are GTSNPN and SVGIG (reference sequence). The CDR3 extends over 12 amino acids. V lost 2 bases and J lost 8; bases outside the gene matches: 2. This CDR3 is CAWSWTSHEQFF. The CDR3 region has the DNA TGTGCCTGGAGTTGGACTAGCCATGAGCAGTTCTTC.

This clonotype appeared a few times. CDR3 nucleotide sequence: TGCAGTGCTAGAGACGGGGGGCCCTCCTACGAGCAGTACTTC. Its protein is CSARDGGPSYEQYF. The chain is built from TRBV20-1 and TRBJ2-7; possible D gene TRBD2, 7 bases. Per germline, CDR1 DFQATT and CDR2 SNEGSKA (reference sequence). This CDR3 spans 14 amino acids. V dropped 0 bases and J dropped 0 bases, with 9 bases sitting between them.

This chain uses TRBV7-3 with TRBJ2-3; D might be TRBD1 or TRBD2, each matching 7 bases. The V gene lost 5 bases and the J gene lost 7 bases, with 16 bases spanning the gap. The V gene's germline CDR1 is SGHTA and CDR2 FQGTGA. CDR3 length: 14 residues. The CDR3 is CASSPRGGRNTQYF. CDR3 nucleotides: TGTGCCAGCAGCCCCAGGGGGGGGCGGAATACGCAGTATTTT.

V is TRBV7-2 and J is TRBJ2-1, with a tentative D call TRBD2 (5 bases). V was shortened by 1 base and J by 0 bases, with 10 bases between the two germline ends. CDR1 and CDR2 (germline): SGHTA, FQGNSA. The CDR3 consists of 16 residues. CDR3 in amino acids: CASSLDAGSSYNEQFF. The CDR3 DNA follows: TGTGCCAGCAGCTTAGATGCGGGTAGCTCCTACAATGAGCAGTTCTTC.

The V gene is TRBV11-2, the J gene TRBJ1-5, with a weak D call TRBD1 (5 bases). The ends were cut back, 0 bases at V and 5 bases at J, with 11 bases in the middle. The CDR3 sequence is 15 residues long. From germline, CDR1 is SGHAT and CDR2 FQNNGV. The CDR3 here is CASSLDGGPDQPQHF. In DNA, the CDR3 is TGTGCCAGCAGCTTAGATGGGGGACCAGATCAGCCCCAGCATTTT.

V is TRBV12-3 or TRBV12-4 and J is TRBJ2-7, with a possible D match to TRBD1 (6 bases). This CDR3 spans 13 amino acids. V was pared by 5 bases and J by 6 bases, with 14 bases between. CDR3 region: CASSVGTPSEQYF. In DNA form, the CDR3 reads TGTGCCAGCAGTGTAGGGACACCAAGCGAGCAGTACTTC.

This clonotype showed up just a few times. V gene TRBV2 combines with J gene TRBJ2-7, with a possible D match to TRBD1 (5 bases). V lost 0 bases and J 7 bases, leaving 13 bases between the germline ends. Germline V gene lookup returns CDR1 SNHLY and CDR2 FYNNEI. The CDR3 loop spans 14 amino acids. The CDR3 reads CASSEAGLPGEQYF. For the CDR3, the DNA is TGTGCCAGCAGTGAAGCGGGGCTCCCTGGTGAGCAGTACTTC.

The chain combines TRBV7-9 with TRBJ2-7; the D gene is possibly TRBD2 (5 bases). Trimming cost V 3 bases and J 5 bases, with 11 bases left between them. The CDR3 covers 13 residues. From germline, CDR1 is SEHNR and CDR2 FQNEAQ (reference sequence). Written as DNA, the CDR3 is TGTGCCAGCAGCTTCGGGGTCATCAACGAGCAGTACTTC. Protein: CASSFGVINEQYF.

This clonotype was seen a few times. V usage is TRBV28 and J usage is TRBJ2-7, with D unclear. V was pared by 6 bases and J by 7 bases, with 16 bases between. The CDR3 sequence is 13 residues long. Germline-derived CDR1 and CDR2 are MDHEN and SYDVKM. CDR3 amino acids: CASRTLTPEEQYF. CDR3 in DNA: TGTGCCAGCAGGACACTTACCCCAGAGGAGCAGTACTTC.

This clonotype was observed a single time. The chain links TRBV20-1 to TRBJ2-7; 9 nucleotides align to TRBD2. The trim removed 0 bases at V and 1 base at J, leaving 4 bases unmatched. This CDR3 has 15 amino acids. Looked up from germline, CDR1 is DFQATT and CDR2 is SNEGSKA (reference sequence). CDR3 DNA: TGCAGTGCTAGAGATCCCCTAGCGGGATCCTACGAGCAGTACTTC. Its protein product is CSARDPLAGSYEQYF.

With regard to this clonotype: An end of the junction differs from the germline gene, which may be a read error. The J gene is TRBJ2-1, the V gene TRBV10-2; D possibly corresponds to TRBD2 (6 bases). Germline V gene sequence: CDR1 WSHSY, CDR2 SAAADI. This CDR3 region has 15 residues. CDR3 loop: CTSREDISSYNEQFF. The CDR3 coding sequence is TGCACCAGCAGGGAGGACATCTCTTCCTACAATGAGCAGTTCTTC.

This chain connects TRBV12-3 or TRBV12-4 to TRBJ1-2; D perhaps matches TRBD1 (6 bases). Trimming pared 6 bases from V and 3 bases from J, leaving 11 bases between. The CDR3 totals 13 residues. The CDR3 nucleotides read TGTGCCAGCAGGGACAGTTCTTACTATGGCTACACCTTC. Translated: CASRDSSYYGYTF.